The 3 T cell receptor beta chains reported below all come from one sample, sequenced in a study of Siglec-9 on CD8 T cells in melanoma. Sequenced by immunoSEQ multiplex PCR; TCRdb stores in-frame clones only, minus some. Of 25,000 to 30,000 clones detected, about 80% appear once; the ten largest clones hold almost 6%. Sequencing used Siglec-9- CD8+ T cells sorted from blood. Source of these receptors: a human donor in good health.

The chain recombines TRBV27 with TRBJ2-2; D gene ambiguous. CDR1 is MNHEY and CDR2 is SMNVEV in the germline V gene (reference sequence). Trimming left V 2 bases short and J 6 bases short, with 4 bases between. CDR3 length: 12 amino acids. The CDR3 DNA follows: TGTGCCAGCAGTTTAGGGTCCGGGGAGCTGTTTTTT. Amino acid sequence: CASSLGSGELFF.

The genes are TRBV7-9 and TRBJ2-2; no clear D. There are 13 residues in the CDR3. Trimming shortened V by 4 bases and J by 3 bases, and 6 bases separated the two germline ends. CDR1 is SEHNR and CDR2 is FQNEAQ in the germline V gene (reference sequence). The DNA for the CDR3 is TGTGCCAGCAGCTCAAGTTACACCGGGGAGCTGTTTTTT. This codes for CASSSSYTGELFF. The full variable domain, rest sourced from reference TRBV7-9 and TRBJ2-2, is DTGVSQNPRHKITKRGQNVTFRCDPISEHNRLYWYRQTLGQGPEFLTYFQNEAQLEKSRLLSDRFSAERPKGSFSTLEIQRTEQGDSAMYLCASSSSYTGELFFGEGSRLTVL.

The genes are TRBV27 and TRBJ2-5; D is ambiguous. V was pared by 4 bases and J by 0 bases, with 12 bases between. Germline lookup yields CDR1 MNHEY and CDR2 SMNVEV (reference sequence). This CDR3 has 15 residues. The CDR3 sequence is CASSSKLPYQETQYF. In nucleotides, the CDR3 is TGTGCCAGCAGTTCTAAACTACCTTACCAAGAGACCCAGTACTTC.